These 9 T cell receptor beta chains originate from one sample sequenced in a study of blood T cells in healthy people across ages. Combining a sample-barcoded 5' primer with a J-beta primer mix, a second PCR ran for about 6 to 12 cycles. TCRdb redid the calling of the 5' RACE reads with MiXCR, one entry per CDR3 protein. The sample lists 700,000 to 900,000 distinct CDR3 sequences, more than 25% occurring once. These same data were also listed under a study on T cells of mothers and their children.

The sequenced sample consisted of blood. Every receptor here comes from a boy aged 5-17 years in good health.

The chain uses TRBV27 and TRBJ1-6; TRBD1 aligns across 12 bases. Germline V CDR1 and CDR2: MNHEY, SMNVEV (reference sequence). The CDR3 runs 20 residues. The junction had 16 bases not matched to a gene; V was cut back by 5 bases and J by 5 bases. CDR3 sequence: CASSPGTGGPYNVNNSPLHF. The CDR3 DNA is TGTGCCAGCAGTCCCGGGACAGGGGGCCCTTACAATGTAAATAATTCACCCCTCCACTTT.

This sequence joins TRBV7-6 and TRBJ2-6, with D uncertain. V was shortened by 1 base and J by 4 bases, with 23 bases between the two germline ends. Germline values: CDR1 SGHVS, CDR2 FNYEAQ. CDR3 length equals 20 residues. CDR3 amino acids: CASSLGVSTPGRAGANVLTF. In DNA form, the CDR3 reads TGTGCCAGCAGCTTAGGAGTCAGCACCCCTGGTAGGGCCGGGGCCAACGTCCTGACTTTC.

The rearrangement uses TRBV20-1 and TRBJ1-1, with D tentatively TRBD1 (5 bases). The CDR3 is 14 amino acids. V lost 2 bases and J lost 1, with 11 bases in between. In germline, CDR1 is DFQATT, CDR2 SNEGSKA (reference sequence). The CDR3 region has the DNA TGCAGTGCTAGACAGGACACCTCGAACACTGAAGCTTTCTTT. Protein sequence: CSARQDTSNTEAFF.

This clonotype was detected ten times or more. The gene calls are TRBV20-1 and TRBJ2-5; D may be TRBD2 (6 bases). V lost 8 bases to trimming and J lost 1 base, with 14 bases between them. Germline loops: CDR1 DFQATT, CDR2 SNEGSKA (reference sequence). The CDR3 is 13 residues long. CDR3 bases: TGCAGTCCCCGCCCGGGACTCCAAGAGACCCAGTACTTC. Protein sequence: CSPRPGLQETQYF.

This clonotype has just a few counts. The genes are TRBV7-9 and TRBJ1-1; D call uncertain. Trimming stripped 0 bases from V and 8 bases from J, with 4 bases between. Germline CDR1 reads SEHNR; CDR2 reads FQNEAQ (reference sequence). The CDR3 runs 11 residues. The DNA for the CDR3 is TGTGCCAGCAGCTTAGCGGGGGAAGCTTTCTTT. It codes for CASSLAGEAFF.

This sequence joins TRBV10-1 and TRBJ2-5, with D possibly matching TRBD2 (6 bases). The J call is in doubt because the DNA end fits TRBJ2-7 better. Germline CDR1 WNHNN, CDR2 SYGVQD (reference sequence). This CDR3 contains 14 residues. CDR3 in amino acids: CASSPGGRSYEQYF. In DNA form, the CDR3 reads TGCGCCAGCAGTCCCGGGGGACGGAGCTACGAGCAGTACTTC.

The V gene is TRBV28, the J gene TRBJ2-7, with a tentative D call TRBD2 (5 bases). The germline CDR1 and CDR2 sequences are MDHEN and SYDVKM. Deletions cut 5 bases from V and 3 bases from J, with 14 bases between. CDR3 size: 14 residues. CDR3 DNA sequence: TGTGCCAGCAGTCCTCCTAGGACTGGCTACGAGCAGTACTTC. This encodes CASSPPRTGYEQYF.

This sequence joins TRBV6-5 and TRBJ1-1, with unresolved D. Germline assignment: CDR1 MNHEY and CDR2 SVGAGI. Trimming shortened V by 4 bases and J by 2 bases, and 11 bases separated the two germline ends. This CDR3 is built from 14 residues. The CDR3 protein is CASSWLPGNTEAFF. The CDR3 DNA follows: TGTGCCAGCAGTTGGCTACCCGGCAACACTGAAGCTTTCTTT.

The chain employs TRBV7-7 and TRBJ2-7; D is perhaps TRBD1 (6 bases). This CDR3 has 13 amino acids. The germline V gene has CDR1 SSHAT and CDR2 FNYEAQ (reference sequence). Trimming pared 1 base from V and 6 bases from J, leaving 10 bases between. The CDR3 protein is CASSLESDSEQYF. CDR3 sequence (DNA): TGTGCCAGCAGCTTAGAATCGGACAGCGAGCAGTACTTC.